The 25 T cell receptor beta chains given below trace back to one sample, sequenced in a study of T cell responses to AZD1222 COVID-19 vaccine (dated by TCRdb to 2020 to 2023). This specimen's time point label, interpreted: baseline before first vaccination. The library was obtained by the immunoSEQ multiplex PCR assay. TCRdb took over this immuneACCESS table, retaining in-frame rearrangements with V and J assigned. Such tables are incomplete; in checked studies, under half of the missing clones stem from an unresolved V gene, and the remainder is unexplained. The sample data list roughly 55,000 clones, and approximately 88% of these were observed just once. The ten most abundant clones make up 2% of the sample. The sequencing used peripheral blood, collected on day 0 of AZD1222 vaccination. Source of these receptors: an adult in good health.

The rearrangement uses TRBV30 and TRBJ2-3; the D is unclear. Germline-derived CDR1 and CDR2 are GTSNPN and SVGIG (reference sequence). The V end was cut by 5 bases, the J end by 2 bases, with 11 bases between. The CDR3 extends over 13 amino acids. CDR3 in amino acids: CAWSRQPTDTQYF. CDR3 DNA sequence: TGTGCCTGGTCGAGACAACCCACAGATACGCAGTATTTT.

The CDR3 sequence is CASSGGQDRLNQPQHF. The CDR3 nucleotides read TGTGCCAGTAGTGGGGGACAGGACAGGCTCAATCAGCCCCAGCATTTT. The chain carries TRBV19 and TRBJ1-5, with 8 bases that match TRBD1. The length of the CDR3 is 16 residues. V lost 5 bases, J lost 3 bases, and 9 bases stayed unmatched. Looked up from germline, CDR1 is LNHDA and CDR2 is SQIVND (reference sequence). The full variable domain, rest sourced from reference TRBV19 and TRBJ1-5, is DGGITQSPKYLFRKEGQNVTLSCEQNLNHDAMYWYRQDPGQGLRLIYYSQIVNDFQKGDIAEGYSVSREKKESFPLTVTSAQKNPTAFYLCASSGGQDRLNQPQHFGDGTRLSIL.

This clone appeared a few times. The chain uses TRBV19 and TRBJ2-6, with D uncertain. Trimming left V 4 bases short and J 2 bases short, with 9 bases between. Germline loops: CDR1 LNHDA, CDR2 SQIVND (reference sequence). The CDR3 spans 15 residues. This chain's CDR3 is CASSRKNAGANVLTF. The DNA of the CDR3 is TGTGCCAGTAGTAGGAAGAATGCTGGGGCCAACGTCCTGACTTTC.

This chain joins TRBV18 and TRBJ2-7; D unclear. The CDR3 covers 11 residues. The ends were cut back, 5 bases at V and 7 bases at J, with 9 bases in the middle. Germline V gene data show CDR1 as KGHSH and CDR2 as LQKENI. The CDR3 spells CASSSAGEQYF. CDR3 nucleotide sequence: TGTGCCAGCTCATCTGCCGGGGAGCAGTACTTC.

The CDR3 DNA follows: TGCGCCAGCAGCTCGGGACAGGGGTCTTACTATGGCTACACCTTC. It specifies CASSSGQGSYYGYTF. The chain combines TRBV5-1 with TRBJ1-2, with 10 bases matching TRBD1. Germline V gene data show CDR1 as SGHRS and CDR2 as YFSETQ. The CDR3 spans 15 residues. Losses at the gene ends were 3 bases for V and 3 bases for J; bases not matched to a gene: 5.

The gene calls are TRBV5-4 and TRBJ1-2; D might be TRBD1 (5 bases). This CDR3 region has 15 residues. The V end lost 1 base, the J end lost 0 bases, and 10 bases lay between the germline ends. Germline V gives CDR1 SGHNT, CDR2 YYREEE (reference sequence). CDR3 DNA: TGTGCCAGCAGCTTGTCGGGGGTCTCTAACTATGGCTACACCTTC. Protein product: CASSLSGVSNYGYTF.

The chain is built from TRBV28 and TRBJ1-2, with unresolved D. Germline loops: CDR1 MDHEN, CDR2 SYDVKM. There are 14 residues in the CDR3. Trimming took off 4 bases at V and 7 bases at J, with 16 bases between the two ends. The DNA for the CDR3 is TGTGCCAGCAGTTCACCCCCTTTGAGCAGTGGCTACACCTTC. Translated: CASSSPPLSSGYTF.

This clone appeared a few times. The chain is built from TRBV3-1 (or the pseudogene TRBV3-2) and TRBJ1-1, with 8 positions matching TRBD1. This CDR3 spans 11 amino acids. V was pared by 4 bases and J by 8 bases, with 0 bases of the junction left unmatched. Germline CDR1 reads LGHDT; CDR2 reads YNNKEL (reference sequence). CDR3 protein: CASSRTGEAFF. CDR3 coding DNA: TGTGCCAGCAGCCGGACAGGGGAAGCTTTCTTT.

The chain combines TRBV28 with TRBJ2-1; TRBD2 agrees at 7 bases. This CDR3 spans 16 amino acids. With 3 bases clipped from V and 6 bases from J, the junction kept 11 bases outside the gene matches. From germline, CDR1 is MDHEN and CDR2 SYDVKM. CDR3 DNA: TGTGCCAGCAGTTTTCCGGGACTATCCTCCGTCAATGAGCAGTTCTTC. This gives the protein CASSFPGLSSVNEQFF.

The rearrangement joins TRBV4-2 to TRBJ2-7, with a tentative D call TRBD1 (5 bases). The CDR3 has 13 residues. Trimming removed 1 base from V and 3 bases from J, with 7 bases in between. Germline CDR1 and CDR2: LGHNA and YNFKEQ. CDR3 nucleotides: TGTGCCAGCAGCCAAGGACAGAACTACGAGCAGTACTTC. This codes for CASSQGQNYEQYF.

The chain has TRBV19 and TRBJ2-3; D call uncertain. V shed 7 bases and J shed 3 bases, with 11 bases lying between them. The CDR3 has 13 amino acids. Germline assignment: CDR1 LNHDA and CDR2 SQIVND (reference sequence). This CDR3 is CASKGVGTDTQYF. For the CDR3, the DNA is TGTGCCAGTAAGGGTGTGGGGACAGATACGCAGTATTTT.

J is TRBJ2-7 and V is TRBV13, with 11 bases fitting TRBD2. Per germline, CDR1 PRHDT and CDR2 FYEKMQ (reference sequence). The CDR3 covers 15 residues. Trimming removed 4 bases from V and 3 bases from J; junction bases left unmatched: 5. The CDR3, as DNA: TGTGCCAGCAGCTCCTCACTAGCGGGGGTCTACGAGCAGTACTTC. Translation: CASSSSLAGVYEQYF. The variable domain in full, completed from reference TRBV13 and TRBJ2-7, reads AAGVIQSPRHLIKEKRETATLKCYPIPRHDTVYWYQQGPGQDPQFLISFYEKMQSDKGSIPDRFSAQQFSDYHSELNMSSLELGDSALYFCASSSSLAGVYEQYFGPGTRLTVT.

The J gene is TRBJ1-1, the V gene TRBV5-5; 11 positions agree with TRBD1. In germline, CDR1 is SGHKS, CDR2 YYEKEE (reference sequence). After removal of 4 bases from V and 1 base from J, the junction contained 6 bases not matched to a gene. The CDR3 is made up of 16 amino acids. CDR3 in amino acids: CASSPGTGGRNTEAFF. The CDR3 DNA reads as TGTGCCAGCAGCCCTGGGACAGGGGGTCGGAACACTGAAGCTTTCTTT.

The CDR3 region is CASIGTGAGPTGYTF. The CDR3 region has the DNA TGTGCCAGTATCGGGACAGGGGCCGGGCCTACTGGCTACACCTTC. This chain joins TRBV19 and TRBJ1-2, with 10 bases matching TRBD1. With V trimmed by 7 bases and J by 7 bases, 12 bases remained unmatched. Germline loops: CDR1 LNHDA, CDR2 SQIVND (reference sequence). The CDR3 totals 15 residues.

The chain carries TRBV7-2 and TRBJ1-1, with no clear D. The germline V gene has CDR1 SGHTA and CDR2 FQGNSA. V dropped 3 bases and J dropped 6 bases, with 11 bases sitting between them. This CDR3 contains 13 residues. DNA for the CDR3: TGTGCCAGCAGCTTGGGTGGGGTCCCTGAAGCTTTCTTT. It is translated as CASSLGGVPEAFF.

The chain recombines TRBV10-3 with TRBJ1-2; no definite D call. Per germline, CDR1 ENHRY and CDR2 SYGVKD. This CDR3 spans 15 amino acids. V was pared by 0 bases and J by 1 base, with 9 bases between. The CDR3 DNA follows: TGTGCCATCAGTGAGTCGATAGTGCTTAACTATGGCTACACCTTC. This codes for CAISESIVLNYGYTF.

This clone was seen just once. V usage is TRBV5-1 and J usage is TRBJ2-3, with unresolved D. The CDR3 consists of 14 residues. V lost 5 bases and J lost 1, with 11 bases in between. The germline gives CDR1 SGHRS, CDR2 YFSETQ. The CDR3 DNA reads as TGCGCCAGCAGACCCCACTTGGGCACAGATACGCAGTATTTT. Residues: CASRPHLGTDTQYF. The full variable domain, completed using reference TRBV5-1 and TRBJ2-3, is KAGVTQTPRYLIKTRGQQVTLSCSPISGHRSVSWYQQTPGQGLQFLFEYFSETQRNKGNFPGRFSGRQFSNSRSEMNVSTLELGDSALYLCASRPHLGTDTQYFGPGTRLTVL.

The V gene is TRBV7-2, the J gene TRBJ2-1, with D perhaps TRBD2 (5 bases). Germline CDR1 reads SGHTA; CDR2 reads FQGNSA. CDR3 length: 13 residues. Trimming cost V 1 base and J 8 bases, with 9 bases left between them. CDR3 amino acids: CASSLERSDEQFF. CDR3 in DNA: TGTGCCAGCAGCTTAGAGCGGTCAGATGAGCAGTTCTTC.

This clone was recorded once. The chain employs TRBV4-1 and TRBJ2-2; D unresolved. This CDR3 contains 17 residues. Trimming took 7 bases from V and 1 from J, leaving 19 bases between them. The germline gives CDR1 MGHRA, CDR2 YSYEKL. In nucleotides, the CDR3 is TGCGCCAGCAAAGGGCCACCGGACGAACAGAACACCGGGGAGCTGTTTTTT. Translation: CASKGPPDEQNTGELFF.

This chain uses TRBV18 with TRBJ2-3, with 11 positions matching TRBD2. Germline V CDR1 and CDR2: KGHSH, LQKENI. V dropped 6 bases and J dropped 5; count of bases not matched to a gene: 13. CDR3 length: 17 residues. The CDR3 region has the DNA TGTGCCAGCTCCCCCGCCAAACTAGCGGGAGCGGTAGATACGCAGTATTTT. Its protein product is CASSPAKLAGAVDTQYF.

This chain uses TRBV11-2 with TRBJ2-2; TRBD1 or TRBD2 may be the D gene (6 bases each). The V end lost 5 bases, the J end lost 6 bases, and 19 bases lay between the germline ends. CDR3 length equals 16 residues. From germline, CDR1 is SGHAT and CDR2 FQNNGV. DNA of the CDR3: TGTGCCAGCAGCCCAGTACCGGGAGAGGGGGCCGGGGAGCTGTTTTTT. Translated: CASSPVPGEGAGELFF.

The chain is built from TRBV4-2 and TRBJ2-2; 9 nucleotides match TRBD1. The germline CDR1 and CDR2 sequences are LGHNA and YNFKEQ. This CDR3 has 17 amino acids. Trimming at V came to 3 bases and at J to 3 bases, leaving 8 bases not matched to a gene. In nucleotides, the CDR3 is TGTGCCAGCAGCCACGATACAGGGGGCGCGGACACCGGGGAGCTGTTTTTT. This translates into CASSHDTGGADTGELFF.

This clone has only one observation. The chain has TRBV6-2 or TRBV6-3 and TRBJ1-5; D call uncertain. The CDR3 sequence is 15 residues long. Trimming cost V 2 bases and J 6 bases, with 14 bases left between them. Looked up from germline, CDR1 is MNHEY and CDR2 is SVGEGT. The CDR3, as DNA: TGTGCCAGCAGTTACGAGGGCAGAGAAAGTCAGCCCCAGCATTTT. This sequence encodes CASSYEGRESQPQHF.

The chain combines TRBV19 with TRBJ2-1; a possible D gene is TRBD1 (7 bases). Trimming left V 4 bases short and J 2 bases short, with 21 bases between. There are 18 residues in the CDR3. Germline CDR1 is LNHDA and CDR2 is SQIVND (reference sequence). CDR3 in amino acids: CASSTITATGTPYNEQFF. CDR3 in DNA: TGTGCCAGTAGTACCATAACGGCGACAGGGACTCCCTACAATGAGCAGTTCTTC.

The chain recombines TRBV5-4 with TRBJ2-7; D possibly matches TRBD1 or TRBD2 (5 bases each). V shed 3 bases and J shed 6 bases, with 19 bases lying between them. From germline, CDR1 is SGHNT and CDR2 YYREEE (reference sequence). CDR3 size: 15 residues. CDR3 residues: CASSSQLGPSSEQYF. The CDR3 nucleotides read TGTGCCAGCAGCTCTCAGTTGGGACCCTCTAGCGAGCAGTACTTC. The full variable domain, rest sourced from reference TRBV5-4 and TRBJ2-7, is ETGVTQSPTHLIKTRGQQVTLRCSSQSGHNTVSWYQQALGQGPQFIFQYYREEENGRGNFPPRFSGLQFPNYSSELNVNALELDDSALYLCASSSQLGPSSEQYFGPGTRLTVT.